The clone carrying this T cell receptor (beta chain) was counted at least ten times. The same CDR3 is also encoded by other DNA sequences in this sample. Trimming pared 3 bases from V and 5 bases from J, leaving 8 bases between. Germline V gene sequence: CDR1 SQVTM, CDR2 ANQGSEA. The CDR3 spans 12 residues. These data are taken from a study of CD8+ T cells in alopecia areata. Extracted from the samples, RNA was reverse transcribed into cDNA to serve as the sequencing template. This table comes from immunoSEQ multiplex PCR, and its TCRdb copy is limited to in-frame clones, with some not included. The data show about 110,000 clones, with approximately 61% seen just once and 23% held by the top ten.

The source is a human donor with alopecia areata. The chain links TRBV29-1 to TRBJ2-1; D uncertain. Material: NKG2D-low CD8+ T cells sorted from blood. The CDR3 nucleotides read TGCAGCGTTGAGCGGAGAGACAATGAGCAGTTCTTC. The encoded protein is CSVERRDNEQFF.